This T cell receptor (beta chain) originates from a study of shared clonotypes between healthy human individuals. Looking at the study overall: Donors, aged 18 to 49, were a couple of women and three men. Researchers assigned three CD4 naive, three CD4 memory, two CD8 naive and one CD8 memory plate to each donor.

V lost 3 bases, J lost 0 bases, and 11 bases stayed unmatched. CDR3 size: 17 residues. From germline, CDR1 is SGHAT and CDR2 FQNNGV. The protocol was immunoSEQ multiplex PCR, while the TCRdb copy is restricted to in-frame clones and leaves out a portion. The table records over a million clones, approximately 98% of them present only once. Study-level points and caveats: Generally, naive subsets (rather than memory subsets) showed larger estimated richness. The study found approximately 5% of naive CD4 clonotypes shared across several donors.

On this clone itself: Its antigen is unknown.

The source material was naive CD4+ T cells sorted from blood. Indicated subset: CD45RA+ positively selected. The rearrangement uses TRBV11-2 and TRBJ2-7; 7 bases are a match to TRBD1. This TCR came from a man aged 30 to 45 in good health. For the CDR3, the DNA is TGTGCCAGCAGCTTCCAATCGGGCAGGGGGAACTCCTACGAGCAGTACTTC. It translates to CASSFQSGRGNSYEQYF.